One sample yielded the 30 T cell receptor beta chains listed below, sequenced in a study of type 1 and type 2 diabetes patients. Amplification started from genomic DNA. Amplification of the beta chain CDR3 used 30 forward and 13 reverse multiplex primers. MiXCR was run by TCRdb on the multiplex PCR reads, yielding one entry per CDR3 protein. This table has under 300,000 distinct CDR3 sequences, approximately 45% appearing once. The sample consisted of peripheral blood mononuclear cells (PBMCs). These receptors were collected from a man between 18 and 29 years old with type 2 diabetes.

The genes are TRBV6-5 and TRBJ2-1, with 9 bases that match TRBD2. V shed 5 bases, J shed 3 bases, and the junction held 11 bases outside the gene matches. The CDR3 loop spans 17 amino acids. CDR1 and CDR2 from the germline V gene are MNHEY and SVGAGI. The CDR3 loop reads CASSPWVSGGSYNEQFF. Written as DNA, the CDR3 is TGTGCCAGCAGTCCCTGGGTTAGCGGGGGAAGCTACAATGAGCAGTTCTTC.

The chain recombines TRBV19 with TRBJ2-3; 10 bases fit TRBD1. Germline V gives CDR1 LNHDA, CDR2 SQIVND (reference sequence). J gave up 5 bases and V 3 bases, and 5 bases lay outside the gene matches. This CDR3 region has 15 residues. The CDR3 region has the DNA TGTGCCAGTAGTATTCGCCGGGACAGGGGAGATACGCAGTATTTT. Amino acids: CASSIRRDRGDTQYF.

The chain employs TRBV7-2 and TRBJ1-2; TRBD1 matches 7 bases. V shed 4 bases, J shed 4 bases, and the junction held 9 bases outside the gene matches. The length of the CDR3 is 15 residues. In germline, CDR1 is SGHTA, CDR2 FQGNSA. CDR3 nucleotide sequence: TGTGCCAGCAGCTACCGATCCCAGGGGGGCTATGGCTACACCTTC. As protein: CASSYRSQGGYGYTF.

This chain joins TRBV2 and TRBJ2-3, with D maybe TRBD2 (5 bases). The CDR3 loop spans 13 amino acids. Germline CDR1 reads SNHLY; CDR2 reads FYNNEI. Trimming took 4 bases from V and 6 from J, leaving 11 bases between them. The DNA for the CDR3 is TGTGCCAGCAGTGTTCCTAGCTCGGATACGCAGTATTTT. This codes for CASSVPSSDTQYF.

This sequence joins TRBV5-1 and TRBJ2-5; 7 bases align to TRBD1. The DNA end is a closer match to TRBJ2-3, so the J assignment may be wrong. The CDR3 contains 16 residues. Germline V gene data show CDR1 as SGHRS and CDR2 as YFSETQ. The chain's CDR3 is CASTRGQDRSRGVQYF. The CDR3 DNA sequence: TGCGCCAGCACTCGAGGACAGGACCGTTCCCGTGGGGTGCAGTATTTT.

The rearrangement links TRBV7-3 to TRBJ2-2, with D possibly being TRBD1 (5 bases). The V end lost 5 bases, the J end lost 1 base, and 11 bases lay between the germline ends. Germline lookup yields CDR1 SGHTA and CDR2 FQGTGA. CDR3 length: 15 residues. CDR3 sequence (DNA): TGTGCCAGCAGCCCCCCAGGGCGGAACACCGGGGAGCTGTTTTTT. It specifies CASSPPGRNTGELFF.

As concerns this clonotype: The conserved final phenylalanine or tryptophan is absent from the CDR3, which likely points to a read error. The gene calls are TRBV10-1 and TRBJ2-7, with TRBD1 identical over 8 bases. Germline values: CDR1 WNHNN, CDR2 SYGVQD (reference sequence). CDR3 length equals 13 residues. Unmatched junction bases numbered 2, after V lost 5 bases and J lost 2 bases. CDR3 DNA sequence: TGCGCCAGCAGTCCGGGACAGGCCTACGAGCAGTACTCC. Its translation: CASSPGQAYEQYS.

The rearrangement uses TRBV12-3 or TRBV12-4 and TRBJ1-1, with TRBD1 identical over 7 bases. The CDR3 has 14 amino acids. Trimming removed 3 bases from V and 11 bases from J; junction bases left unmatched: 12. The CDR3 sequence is CASSFPGQRTLAFF. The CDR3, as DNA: TGTGCCAGCAGTTTCCCGGGACAGCGGACACTTGCTTTCTTT.

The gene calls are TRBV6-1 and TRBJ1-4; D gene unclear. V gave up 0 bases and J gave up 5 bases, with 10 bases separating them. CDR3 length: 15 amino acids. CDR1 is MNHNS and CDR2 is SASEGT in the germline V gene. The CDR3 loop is CASSEALSPNEKLFF. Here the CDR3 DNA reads TGTGCCAGCAGTGAAGCGTTATCGCCAAATGAAAAACTGTTTTTT.

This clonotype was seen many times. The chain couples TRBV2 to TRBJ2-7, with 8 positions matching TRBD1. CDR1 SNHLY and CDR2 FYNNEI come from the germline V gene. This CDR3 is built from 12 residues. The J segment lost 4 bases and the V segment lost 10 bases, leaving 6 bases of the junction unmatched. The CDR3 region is CATGQGWYEQYF. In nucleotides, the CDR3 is TGTGCCACCGGACAGGGATGGTACGAGCAGTACTTC.

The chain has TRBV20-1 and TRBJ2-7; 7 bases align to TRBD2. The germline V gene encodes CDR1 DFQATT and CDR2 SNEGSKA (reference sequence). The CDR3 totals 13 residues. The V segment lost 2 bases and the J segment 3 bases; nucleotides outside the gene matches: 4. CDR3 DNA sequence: TGCAGTGCTAGAATCCCGGGGGGCTACGAGCAGTACTTC. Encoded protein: CSARIPGGYEQYF.

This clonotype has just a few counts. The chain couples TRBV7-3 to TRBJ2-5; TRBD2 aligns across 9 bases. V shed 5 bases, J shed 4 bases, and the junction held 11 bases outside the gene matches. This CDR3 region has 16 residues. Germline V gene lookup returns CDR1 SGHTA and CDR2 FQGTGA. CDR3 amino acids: CASSPRIAGDGETQYF. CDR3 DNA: TGTGCCAGCAGCCCCCGGATAGCGGGAGATGGAGAGACCCAGTACTTC. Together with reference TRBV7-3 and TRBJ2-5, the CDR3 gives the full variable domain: GAGVSQTPSNKVTEKGKYVELRCDPISGHTALYWYRQSLGQGPEFLIYFQGTGAADDSGLPNDRFFAVRPEGSVSTLKIQRTERGDSAVYLCASSPRIAGDGETQYFGPGTRLLVL.

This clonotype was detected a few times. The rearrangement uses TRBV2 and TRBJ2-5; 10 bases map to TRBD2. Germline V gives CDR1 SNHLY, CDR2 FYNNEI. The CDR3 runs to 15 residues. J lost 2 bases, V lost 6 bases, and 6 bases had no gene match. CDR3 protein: CASRRGAGGQETQYF. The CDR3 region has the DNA TGTGCCAGCAGGAGGGGAGCGGGAGGGCAAGAGACCCAGTACTTC.

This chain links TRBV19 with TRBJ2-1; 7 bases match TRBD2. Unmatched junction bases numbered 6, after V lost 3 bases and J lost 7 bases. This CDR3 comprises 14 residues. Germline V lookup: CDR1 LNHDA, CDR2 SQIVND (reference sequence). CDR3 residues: CASSILADLNEQFF. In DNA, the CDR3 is TGTGCCAGTAGTATCCTAGCGGATCTTAATGAGCAGTTCTTC.

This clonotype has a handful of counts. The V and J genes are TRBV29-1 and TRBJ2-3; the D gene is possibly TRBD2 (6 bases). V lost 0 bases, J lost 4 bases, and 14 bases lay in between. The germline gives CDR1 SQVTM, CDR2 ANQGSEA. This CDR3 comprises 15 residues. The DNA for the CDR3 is TGCAGCGTTGAAGATCCAAGACTAGAGTCAGATACGCAGTATTTT. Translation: CSVEDPRLESDTQYF.

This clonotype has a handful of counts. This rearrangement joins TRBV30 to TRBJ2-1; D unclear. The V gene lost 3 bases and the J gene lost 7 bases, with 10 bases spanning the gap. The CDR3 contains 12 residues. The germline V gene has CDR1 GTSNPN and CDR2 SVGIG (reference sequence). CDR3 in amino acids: CAWRAQKNEQFF. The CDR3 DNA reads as TGTGCCTGGAGAGCTCAGAAGAATGAGCAGTTCTTC.

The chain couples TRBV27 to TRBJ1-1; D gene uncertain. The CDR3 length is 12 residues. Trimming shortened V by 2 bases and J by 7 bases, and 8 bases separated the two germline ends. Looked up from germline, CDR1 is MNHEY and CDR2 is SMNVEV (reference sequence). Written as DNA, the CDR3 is TGTGCCAGCAGTTTAAAGGGAAGTGAAGCTTTCTTT. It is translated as CASSLKGSEAFF.

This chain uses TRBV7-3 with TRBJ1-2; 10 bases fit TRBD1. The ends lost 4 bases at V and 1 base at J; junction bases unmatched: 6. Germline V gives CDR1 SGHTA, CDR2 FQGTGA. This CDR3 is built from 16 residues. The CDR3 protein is CASSYGTGVINYGYTF. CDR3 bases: TGTGCCAGCAGCTACGGGACAGGGGTTATTAACTATGGCTACACCTTC.

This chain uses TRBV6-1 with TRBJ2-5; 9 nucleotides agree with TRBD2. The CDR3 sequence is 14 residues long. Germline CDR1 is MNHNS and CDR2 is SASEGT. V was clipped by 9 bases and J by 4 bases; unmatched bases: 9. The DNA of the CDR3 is TGTGCCAGAAGTCTTAGCGGGGGTACAGAGACCCAGTACTTC. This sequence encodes CARSLSGGTETQYF.

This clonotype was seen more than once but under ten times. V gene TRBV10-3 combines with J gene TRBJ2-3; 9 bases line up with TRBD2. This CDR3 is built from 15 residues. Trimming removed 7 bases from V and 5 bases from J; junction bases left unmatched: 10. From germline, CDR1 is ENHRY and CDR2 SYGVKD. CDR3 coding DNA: TGTGCCATCAAGGAGGTAGCGGGGGTTGGAGATACGCAGTATTTT. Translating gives CAIKEVAGVGDTQYF.

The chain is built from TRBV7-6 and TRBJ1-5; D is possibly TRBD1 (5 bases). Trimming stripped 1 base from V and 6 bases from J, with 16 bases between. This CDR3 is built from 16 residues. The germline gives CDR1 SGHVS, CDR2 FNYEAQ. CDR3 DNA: TGTGCCAGCAGCTTAGGGGCAGGGTACCAGCCTCAGCCCCAGCATTTT. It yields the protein CASSLGAGYQPQPQHF.

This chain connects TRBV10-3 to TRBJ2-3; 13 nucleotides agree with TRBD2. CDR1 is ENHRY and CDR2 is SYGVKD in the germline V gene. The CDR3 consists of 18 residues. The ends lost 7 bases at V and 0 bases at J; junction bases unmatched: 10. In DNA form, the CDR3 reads TGTGCCATCAAGATGGATGGGACTAGCGGGGCTAGCACAGATACGCAGTATTTT. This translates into CAIKMDGTSGASTDTQYF.

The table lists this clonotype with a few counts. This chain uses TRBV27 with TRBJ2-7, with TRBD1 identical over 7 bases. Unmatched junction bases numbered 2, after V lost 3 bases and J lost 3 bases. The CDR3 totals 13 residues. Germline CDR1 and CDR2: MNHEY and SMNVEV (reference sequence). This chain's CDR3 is CASSLGQLYEQYF. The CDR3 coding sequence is TGTGCCAGCAGTTTGGGACAGCTCTACGAGCAGTACTTC.

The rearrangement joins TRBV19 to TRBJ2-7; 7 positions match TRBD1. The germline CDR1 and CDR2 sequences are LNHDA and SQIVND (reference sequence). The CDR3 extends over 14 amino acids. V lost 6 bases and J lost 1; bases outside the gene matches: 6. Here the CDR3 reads CASSGTAFSYEQYF. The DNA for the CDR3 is TGTGCCAGTAGCGGGACAGCTTTTTCCTACGAGCAGTACTTC.

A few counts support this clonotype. The CDR3 loop reads CASSSDVRGQSNGYTF. As DNA, the CDR3 is TGTGCCAGCAGCTCAGATGTGCGAGGGCAGTCGAATGGCTACACCTTC. V and J are TRBV7-9 and TRBJ1-2, with no clear D. CDR1 is SEHNR, CDR2 FQNEAQ, per germline (reference sequence). CDR3 length equals 16 residues. Trimming took 4 bases from V and 6 from J, leaving 21 bases between them. Drawing the rest from reference TRBV7-9 and TRBJ1-2, the complete variable domain is DTGVSQNPRHKITKRGQNVTFRCDPISEHNRLYWYRQTLGQGPEFLTYFQNEAQLEKSRLLSDRFSAERPKGSFSTLEIQRTEQGDSAMYLCASSSDVRGQSNGYTFGSGTRLTVV.

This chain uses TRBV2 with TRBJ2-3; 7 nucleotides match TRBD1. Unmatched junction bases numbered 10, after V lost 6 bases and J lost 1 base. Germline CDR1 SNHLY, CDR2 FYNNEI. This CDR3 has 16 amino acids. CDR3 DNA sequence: TGTGCCAGCAGCCAAAACAGGGGTCCCGGCACAGATACGCAGTATTTT. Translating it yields CASSQNRGPGTDTQYF.

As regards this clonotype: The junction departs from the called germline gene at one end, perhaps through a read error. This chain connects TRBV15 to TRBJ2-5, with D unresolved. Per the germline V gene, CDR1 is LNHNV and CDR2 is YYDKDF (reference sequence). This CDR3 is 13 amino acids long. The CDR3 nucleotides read TGTGCCACCAGGAGGTCCAGCCAAGAGGCCCAGTACTTC. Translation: CATRRSSQEAQYF.

The CDR3 DNA sequence: TGCGCCAGCAGCTTACAGGGGGAGAAGAACACTGAAGCTTTCTTT. This translates into CASSLQGEKNTEAFF. The chain links TRBV4-3 to TRBJ1-1, with 8 bases matching TRBD1. The V gene's germline CDR1 is LGHNA and CDR2 YSLEER. J gave up 1 base and V 5 bases, and 6 bases lay outside the gene matches. The CDR3 contains 15 residues.

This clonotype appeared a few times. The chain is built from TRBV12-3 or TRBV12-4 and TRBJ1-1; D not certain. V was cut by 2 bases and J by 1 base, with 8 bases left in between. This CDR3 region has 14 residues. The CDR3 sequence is CASSLRQKNTEAFF. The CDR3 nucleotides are TGTGCCAGCAGTTTAAGGCAGAAGAACACTGAAGCTTTCTTT.

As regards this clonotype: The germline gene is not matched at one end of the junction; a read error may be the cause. CDR3 nucleotides: TGTGCCAGCAGCTTAGGCCGGGTTGAAGCTTTCTTT. This sequence encodes CASSLGRVEAFF. V and J are TRBV12-3 or TRBV12-4 and TRBJ1-1; no clear D gene. The CDR3 sequence is 12 residues long.